A selection of T cell receptor beta chains follows, all from one sample in a study of graft-versus-host responses after intestinal transplantation. Generated by immunoSEQ multiplex PCR, the TCRdb table keeps only in-frame clones and is missing some. The sample yields about 98,000 clones, roughly 88% seen once. Source: PBMCs, taken 255 days after intestinal transplant. The source of these receptors is a human patient who received an intestinal transplant, so some T cells may come from the graft donor. The CDR3 runs from the conserved cysteine through the conserved F or W. Fields, in order: D gene, clone size, J gene, V gene, CDR3 protein, CDR3 DNA. A D gene is named only where the DNA matches it firmly. Some rows mark clone size as missing; the rest say once, few, many or name a class of expanded clone.

d_call: -; clone_size: -; j_call: TRBJ2-1; v_call: TRBV10-3; cdr3_aa: CAITGWAVYNEQFF; cdr3_nt: TGTGCCATCACGGGATGGGCTGTCTACAATGAGCAGTTCTTC
d_call: -; clone_size: -; j_call: TRBJ1-5; v_call: TRBV2; cdr3_aa: CASSEFVITDLSNQPQHF; cdr3_nt: TGTGCCAGCAGTGAATTCGTTATAACCGACCTTAGCAATCAGCCCCAGCATTTT
d_call: TRBD1; clone_size: once; j_call: TRBJ2-7; v_call: TRBV6-1; cdr3_aa: CASSEFPGTGGYEQYF; cdr3_nt: TGTGCCAGCAGTGAATTCCCCGGGACAGGGGGCTACGAGCAGTACTTC
d_call: TRBD2; clone_size: -; j_call: TRBJ2-3; v_call: TRBV18; cdr3_aa: CASSPLGGGSTDTQYF; cdr3_nt: TGTGCCAGCTCACCATTAGGCGGGGGAAGCACAGATACGCAGTATTTT
d_call: TRBD2; clone_size: -; j_call: TRBJ2-5; v_call: TRBV6-1; cdr3_aa: CASSGGGAGETQYF; cdr3_nt: TGTGCCAGCAGTGGCGGGGGGGCCGGGGAGACCCAGTACTTC
d_call: -; clone_size: -; j_call: TRBJ2-7; v_call: TRBV7-9; cdr3_aa: CASSSGTVAYEQYF; cdr3_nt: TGTGCCAGCAGCTCCGGGACTGTGGCCTACGAGCAGTACTTC
d_call: -; clone_size: -; j_call: TRBJ2-5; v_call: TRBV19; cdr3_aa: CASGDWETQYF; cdr3_nt: TGTGCCAGCGGGGATTGGGAGACCCAGTACTTC
d_call: TRBD1; clone_size: -; j_call: TRBJ1-4; v_call: TRBV6-1; cdr3_aa: CASSTGAATNEKLFF; cdr3_nt: TGTGCCAGTTCAACAGGGGCTGCAACTAATGAAAAACTGTTTTTT
d_call: -; clone_size: -; j_call: TRBJ1-3; v_call: TRBV15; cdr3_aa: CATRTGTRLSSGNTIYF; cdr3_nt: TGTGCCACCAGAACAGGAACTAGACTGAGCTCTGGAAACACCATATATTTT
d_call: -; clone_size: many; j_call: TRBJ1-2; v_call: TRBV6-4; cdr3_aa: CASSDSIGGYTF; cdr3_nt: TGTGCCAGCAGTGACTCGATAGGGGGCTACACCTTC
d_call: -; clone_size: -; j_call: TRBJ2-1; v_call: TRBV4-1; cdr3_aa: CASSQGASGDYEQFF; cdr3_nt: TGCGCCAGCAGCCAGGGGGCAAGCGGCGACTATGAGCAGTTCTTC
d_call: -; clone_size: few; j_call: TRBJ2-1; v_call: TRBV21-1; cdr3_aa: CASSVVRSRIYNEQFF; cdr3_nt: TGTGCCAGCAGCGTCGTGAGGTCTCGGATCTACAATGAGCAGTTCTTC
d_call: -; clone_size: -; j_call: TRBJ2-5; v_call: TRBV5-1; cdr3_aa: CASSFQGEGETQYF; cdr3_nt: TGCGCCAGCAGCTTCCAGGGTGAGGGAGAGACCCAGTACTTC
d_call: -; clone_size: -; j_call: TRBJ2-2; v_call: TRBV5-1; cdr3_aa: CASSLLGGELFF; cdr3_nt: TGCGCCAGCAGCTTATTAGGCGGGGAGCTGTTTTTT
d_call: TRBD2; clone_size: -; j_call: TRBJ2-1; v_call: TRBV7-2; cdr3_aa: CASSPTSAAGNYNEQFF; cdr3_nt: TGTGCCAGCAGCCCGACTAGTGCAGCGGGAAACTACAATGAGCAGTTCTTC
d_call: -; clone_size: -; j_call: TRBJ1-2; v_call: TRBV4-3; cdr3_aa: CASSPRTAGGYTF; cdr3_nt: TGCGCCAGCAGCCCCCGGACAGCCGGCGGCTACACCTTC
d_call: -; clone_size: -; j_call: TRBJ2-3; v_call: TRBV27; cdr3_aa: CASSLRRGAGTDTQYF; cdr3_nt: TGTGCCAGCAGTTTGAGGAGGGGGGCTGGCACAGATACGCAGTATTTT
d_call: TRBD1; clone_size: -; j_call: TRBJ1-1; v_call: TRBV19; cdr3_aa: CASRETGASEAFF; cdr3_nt: TGTGCTAGTAGGGAGACAGGGGCCTCTGAAGCTTTCTTT
d_call: -; clone_size: -; j_call: TRBJ2-3; v_call: TRBV7-3; cdr3_aa: CASSSSGQTPDADTQYF; cdr3_nt: TGTGCCAGCAGCTCGTCGGGTCAGACTCCGGATGCAGATACGCAGTATTTT
d_call: -; clone_size: -; j_call: TRBJ2-3; v_call: TRBV4-1; cdr3_aa: CASSWLLSTDTQYF; cdr3_nt: TGCGCCAGCAGCTGGCTACTTAGCACAGATACGCAGTATTTT
d_call: -; clone_size: -; j_call: TRBJ1-4; v_call: TRBV19; cdr3_aa: CASHNSEAIEKLFF; cdr3_nt: TGTGCCAGCCACAACAGTGAGGCCATTGAAAAACTGTTTTTT
d_call: -; clone_size: -; j_call: TRBJ2-7; v_call: TRBV5-6; cdr3_aa: CASSFRAPVLQYF; cdr3_nt: TGTGCCAGCAGCTTCAGGGCCCCTGTTTTACAGTACTTC
d_call: -; clone_size: -; j_call: TRBJ1-1; v_call: TRBV7-9; cdr3_aa: CASSFQGTEAFF; cdr3_nt: TGTGCCAGCAGCTTTCAGGGGACTGAAGCTTTCTTT
d_call: -; clone_size: -; j_call: TRBJ2-1; v_call: TRBV7-6; cdr3_aa: CASSLGSRGRGDNEQFF; cdr3_nt: TGTGCCAGCAGCTTAGGGTCCCGGGGCAGGGGGGACAATGAGCAGTTCTTC
d_call: TRBD2; clone_size: -; j_call: TRBJ2-5; v_call: TRBV7-2; cdr3_aa: CASSSGTSKETQYF; cdr3_nt: TGTGCCAGCAGCTCGGGGACTAGCAAGGAGACCCAGTACTTC
d_call: -; clone_size: -; j_call: TRBJ1-3; v_call: TRBV10-3; cdr3_aa: CAISGLGEEMNTIYF; cdr3_nt: TGTGCCATCAGTGGACTTGGGGAGGAGATGAACACCATATATTTT